Shown below are 29 T cell receptor beta chains from a single sample sequenced in a study of OX40 agonist ivuxolimab in advanced cancers. Method: immunoSEQ multiplex PCR; TCRdb's copy keeps in-frame clones and lacks some. This sample has more than 65,000 clones, with approximately 89% found just once. Material: CD4+ or CD8+ T cells sorted from blood, obtained in a trial of the OX40 agonist ivuxolimab. All receptors derive from an adult with an advanced solid tumor such as melanoma, head and neck, liver or kidney cancer.

The J gene is TRBJ2-7, the V gene TRBV4-2, with a possible D match to TRBD2 (6 bases). Trimming removed 1 base at V and 3 bases at J, with 16 bases between. Germline V CDR1 and CDR2: LGHNA, YNFKEQ. The CDR3 covers 16 residues. The CDR3 loop reads CASSQGGGEPIYEQYF. In DNA, the CDR3 is TGTGCCAGCAGCCAAGGAGGCGGGGAGCCCATCTACGAGCAGTACTTC.

The chain combines TRBV6-1 with TRBJ1-6; 10 nucleotides align to TRBD1. Trimming took 1 base from V and 6 from J; bases not matched to a gene: 0. CDR1 is MNHNS, CDR2 SASEGT, per germline. This CDR3 spans 15 amino acids. The CDR3 DNA is TGTGCCAGCAGTGAAGGGACAGGGGGTAATTCACCCCTCCACTTT. Its protein product is CASSEGTGGNSPLHF.

V is TRBV10-3 and J is TRBJ2-2; the D is unclear. Germline V CDR1 and CDR2: ENHRY, SYGVKD. V lost 0 bases, J lost 2 bases, and 7 bases lay in between. This CDR3 is built from 15 residues. DNA for the CDR3: TGTGCCATCAGTGAGTCGAAGTTAAACACCGGGGAGCTGTTTTTT. Protein product: CAISESKLNTGELFF.

V is TRBV5-4 and J is TRBJ1-3, with D unresolved. With 2 bases removed from V and 0 bases from J, the gap between germline ends came to 6 bases. The germline V gene has CDR1 SGHNT and CDR2 YYREEE (reference sequence). The CDR3 extends over 14 amino acids. Here the CDR3 DNA reads TGTGCCAGCAGCTTCCAGGACTCTGGAAACACCATATATTTT. This gives the protein CASSFQDSGNTIYF. The entire variable domain, with the rest obtained from reference TRBV5-4 and TRBJ1-3, is as follows: ETGVTQSPTHLIKTRGQQVTLRCSSQSGHNTVSWYQQALGQGPQFIFQYYREEENGRGNFPPRFSGLQFPNYSSELNVNALELDDSALYLCASSFQDSGNTIYFGEGSWLTVV.

The chain carries TRBV6-5 and TRBJ1-2, with TRBD1 matching over 8 bases. Trimming at V came to 5 bases and at J to 1 base, leaving 6 bases not matched to a gene. The CDR3 spans 15 residues. The germline gives CDR1 MNHEY, CDR2 SVGAGI. The CDR3: CASSPTGGGNYGYTF. CDR3 nucleotides: TGTGCCAGCAGTCCTACAGGGGGAGGTAACTATGGCTACACCTTC.

This chain uses TRBV19 with TRBJ1-2; no definite D call. The CDR3 totals 14 residues. Germline V gene data show CDR1 as LNHDA and CDR2 as SQIVND (reference sequence). With 2 bases removed from V and 2 bases from J, the gap between germline ends came to 9 bases. The CDR3 here is CASSISGENYGYTF. DNA of the CDR3: TGTGCCAGTAGTATATCCGGGGAGAACTATGGCTACACCTTC.

There are a few counts of this clone. The DNA of the CDR3 is TGTGCCAGCACGGGACAGGGATATGGCTACACCTTC. Amino acid sequence: CASTGQGYGYTF. This chain joins TRBV2 and TRBJ1-2, with 9 bases that match TRBD1. This CDR3 is built from 12 residues. CDR1 and CDR2 (germline): SNHLY, FYNNEI. The V and J ends lost 7 bases and 5 bases, in that order; junction bases with no gene match: 2.

This sequence joins TRBV7-2 and TRBJ1-1; the match to TRBD1 covers 8 bases. Losses at the gene ends were 6 bases for V and 1 base for J; bases not matched to a gene: 10. The CDR3 is 16 residues long. CDR1 SGHTA and CDR2 FQGNSA come from the germline V gene. The CDR3 sequence: CASSRGQGERNTEAFF. The CDR3 DNA reads as TGTGCCAGCAGTCGCGGACAGGGAGAGAGGAACACTGAAGCTTTCTTT.

The V and J genes are TRBV11-2 and TRBJ2-7, with a tentative D call TRBD1 (6 bases). Germline V gene sequence: CDR1 SGHAT, CDR2 FQNNGV. This CDR3 has 18 residues. V shed 1 base and J shed 6 bases, with 25 bases lying between them. The CDR3 sequence: CASSLAKAAAGEVGEQYF. CDR3 in DNA: TGTGCCAGCAGCTTAGCAAAGGCGGCGGCAGGGGAAGTCGGCGAGCAGTACTTC.

The chain combines TRBV5-1 with TRBJ2-2; D assignment may be TRBD1 or TRBD2 (5 bases each). The CDR3 is 18 residues long. CDR1 is SGHRS, CDR2 YFSETQ, per germline. V was pared by 5 bases and J by 4 bases, with 24 bases between. The CDR3 DNA follows: TGCGCCAGCAGTTCCCTCTTCCGGGACGGAGTTTCCACCGGGGAGCTGTTTTTT. Protein product: CASSSLFRDGVSTGELFF.

This clone was counted only a few times. The chain carries TRBV6-6 and TRBJ2-7, with D possibly being TRBD2 (6 bases). The CDR3 has 14 amino acids. V was pared by 6 bases and J by 2 bases, with 14 bases between. CDR1 and CDR2 (germline): MNHNY, SVGAGI (reference sequence). The CDR3, as DNA: TGTGCCAGCAGCTCCAGGGAGGCCCCCTACGAGCAGTACTTC. This gives the protein CASSSREAPYEQYF.

This CDR3 reads CASSIGGPGRSYNEQFF. The CDR3 bases are TGTGCCAGTAGCATCGGGGGGCCCGGGAGGTCCTACAATGAGCAGTTCTTC. This chain connects TRBV19 to TRBJ2-1; D perhaps matches TRBD2 (7 bases). This CDR3 region has 17 residues. Between the trimmed V and J ends, which lost 6 bases and 1 base, there was a span of 19 bases. CDR1 is LNHDA and CDR2 is SQIVND in the germline V gene (reference sequence).

V is TRBV4-2 and J is TRBJ2-7; TRBD2 matches at 7 bases. With 4 bases clipped from V and 6 bases from J, the junction kept 18 bases outside the gene matches. The CDR3 has 17 amino acids. Germline CDR1 and CDR2: LGHNA and YNFKEQ. The DNA for the CDR3 is TGTGCCAGCAGCCCCCTCTTTTCGCGGGGGTTTATAGGCGAGCAGTACTTC. It codes for CASSPLFSRGFIGEQYF.

The V gene is TRBV6-5, the J gene TRBJ2-6, with D possibly matching TRBD1 (6 bases). V gave up 6 bases and J gave up 2 bases, with 11 bases separating them. Germline V CDR1 and CDR2: MNHEY, SVGAGI. This CDR3 is built from 15 residues. CDR3 bases: TGTGCCAGCAGAACCGCAGGGGCTGGGGCCAACGTCCTGACTTTC. It translates to CASRTAGAGANVLTF.

The V and J genes are TRBV11-2 and TRBJ1-1; D gene ambiguous. CDR3 size: 13 residues. Looked up from germline, CDR1 is SGHAT and CDR2 is FQNNGV. V lost 3 bases and J lost 4, with 9 bases in between. CDR3 residues: CASSLRWVTEAFF. The CDR3 region has the DNA TGTGCCAGCAGCTTGAGGTGGGTCACTGAAGCTTTCTTT.

The rearrangement joins TRBV5-4 to TRBJ1-2; D is possibly TRBD1 (6 bases). The CDR3 totals 13 residues. Looked up from germline, CDR1 is SGHNT and CDR2 is YYREEE (reference sequence). V was trimmed by 4 bases and J by 6 bases, leaving 13 bases between them. DNA for the CDR3: TGTGCCAGCAGCGAGGGGGTCCAGAATGGCTACACCTTC. Its protein product is CASSEGVQNGYTF.

The chain carries TRBV5-8 and TRBJ2-5; 9 nucleotides align to TRBD2. The V gene's germline CDR1 is SGHTS and CDR2 YDEGEE. V trimming: 5 bases; J trimming: 6 bases; junction bases outside the gene matches: 5. The CDR3 loop spans 13 amino acids. Here the CDR3 reads CASRGTSTKTQYF. CDR3 in DNA: TGTGCCAGCAGGGGGACTAGCACAAAGACCCAGTACTTC.

The CDR3 is CASSQDLTSGANVLTF. CDR3 nucleotide sequence: TGCGCCAGCAGCCAAGATCTTACCTCTGGGGCCAACGTCCTGACTTTC. The chain couples TRBV4-1 to TRBJ2-6; no clear D gene. The CDR3 has 16 residues. Germline-derived CDR1 and CDR2 are MGHRA and YSYEKL. V lost 0 bases, J lost 0 bases, and 6 bases lay in between.

The chain is built from TRBV30 and TRBJ1-4, with TRBD1 matching 9 bases. V lost 3 bases, J lost 1 base, and 0 bases stayed unmatched. The CDR3 length is 14 residues. Germline CDR1 reads GTSNPN; CDR2 reads SVGIG (reference sequence). The CDR3 loop is CAWRGQGTNEKLFF. The CDR3 DNA follows: TGTGCCTGGAGGGGACAGGGAACTAATGAAAAACTGTTTTTT.

The V and J genes are TRBV2 and TRBJ1-3; 7 nucleotides agree with TRBD1. V was clipped by 6 bases and J by 0 bases; unmatched bases: 5. Looked up from germline, CDR1 is SNHLY and CDR2 is FYNNEI. This CDR3 is 15 amino acids long. The CDR3 DNA follows: TGTGCCAGCAGGACAGGGCAGCTCTCTGGAAACACCATATATTTT. Translating gives CASRTGQLSGNTIYF.

The chain recombines TRBV4-1 with TRBJ1-1; TRBD1 is a possible D gene (5 bases). V was pared by 0 bases and J by 2 bases, with 10 bases between. The CDR3 sequence is 15 residues long. The germline gives CDR1 MGHRA, CDR2 YSYEKL. The CDR3 here is CASSQEWGGNTEAFF. CDR3 sequence (DNA): TGCGCCAGCAGCCAAGAATGGGGGGGAAACACTGAAGCTTTCTTT.

This clone is a singleton in its sample. This chain uses TRBV6-1 with TRBJ1-1; a possible D gene is TRBD1 (6 bases). The V end was cut by 7 bases, the J end by 2 bases, with 17 bases between. The CDR3 totals 15 residues. Germline lookup yields CDR1 MNHNS and CDR2 SASEGT. For the CDR3, the DNA is TGTGCCAGCAAGGGGGTCCCAGGGGTTAACACTGAAGCTTTCTTT. This sequence encodes CASKGVPGVNTEAFF.

V gene TRBV6-1 combines with J gene TRBJ2-5, with a weak D call TRBD2 (5 bases). Per the germline V gene, CDR1 is MNHNS and CDR2 is SASEGT. V was trimmed by 6 bases and J by 2 bases, leaving 10 bases between them. The CDR3 extends over 13 amino acids. The CDR3 coding sequence is TGTGCCAGCAGCGAGGACTTACAAGAGACCCAGTACTTC. Amino acid sequence: CASSEDLQETQYF.

The V and J genes are TRBV9 and TRBJ2-1, with D possibly matching TRBD1 (6 bases). CDR3 length equals 14 residues. Per germline, CDR1 SGDLS and CDR2 YYNGEE. Trimming removed 2 bases at V and 9 bases at J, with 15 bases between. DNA for the CDR3: TGTGCCAGCAGCGTCAATATTGGGGGCAGTGAGCAGTTCTTC. Encoded protein: CASSVNIGGSEQFF.

A word on this clone: The germline gene is not matched at one end of the junction; a read error may be the cause. J is TRBJ2-2 and V is TRBV6-1; perhaps D is TRBD1 or TRBD2 (6 bases each). Germline CDR1 is MNHNS and CDR2 is SASEGT. The CDR3 has 16 amino acids. The CDR3 here is CASSEGGSAQTGELFF. CDR3 DNA sequence: TGTGCCAGCAGCGAAGGGGGGTCAGCGCAGACCGGGGAGCTGTTTTTT.

This chain joins TRBV4-1 and TRBJ1-5; possible D gene TRBD1, 5 bases. Trimming shortened V by 0 bases and J by 0 bases, and 9 bases separated the two germline ends. The CDR3 is made up of 16 amino acids. CDR1 and CDR2 from the germline V gene are MGHRA and YSYEKL. The CDR3 sequence is CASSQDAGYSNQPQHF. The CDR3 DNA reads TGCGCCAGCAGCCAAGATGCAGGGTATAGCAATCAGCCCCAGCATTTT.

The chain combines TRBV11-1 with TRBJ2-2; a weak D match, TRBD1 (6 bases). Germline values: CDR1 SGHAT, CDR2 FQDESV (reference sequence). V dropped 1 base and J dropped 4 bases, with 13 bases sitting between them. This CDR3 region has 16 residues. CDR3 nucleotides: TGTGCCAGCAGCTTAGGGACAGCCACATCCACCGGGGAGCTGTTTTTT. It codes for CASSLGTATSTGELFF.

V and J are TRBV30 and TRBJ1-5; perhaps TRBD1 as D (5 bases). Trimming took 3 bases from V and 1 from J, leaving 10 bases between them. Germline CDR1 GTSNPN, CDR2 SVGIG (reference sequence). This CDR3 has 14 residues. Here the CDR3 DNA reads TGTGCCTGGAGCACAGGATGGAGCAATCAGCCCCAGCATTTT. This sequence encodes CAWSTGWSNQPQHF.

This clone was observed once. This sequence joins TRBV7-2 and TRBJ2-3; 10 positions match TRBD2. The CDR3 is 16 amino acids. The V segment lost 3 bases and the J segment 3 bases; nucleotides outside the gene matches: 6. CDR1 and CDR2 (germline): SGHTA, FQGNSA. In DNA, the CDR3 is TGTGCCAGCAGCTTTCGAAGACTAGCGGGTACAGATACGCAGTATTTT. Encoded protein: CASSFRRLAGTDTQYF.